The 19 T cell receptor beta chains below were found in one sample sequenced in a study of T cell responses to AZD1222 COVID-19 vaccine. The table came from immunoSEQ multiplex PCR; TCRdb's copy has only in-frame clones and leaves some out. The sample holds 90,000 to 120,000 clones, 87% seen once. The sequences come from peripheral blood, collected 28 days after the second AZD1222 dose. The receptors originated from an adult who received the AZD1222 COVID-19 vaccine.

This clone was observed a handful of times. This sequence joins TRBV6-5 and TRBJ2-2, with D tentatively TRBD1 (6 bases). Trimming stripped 7 bases from V and 3 bases from J, with 15 bases between. This CDR3 is built from 15 residues. Germline V gene sequence: CDR1 MNHEY, CDR2 SVGAGI. CDR3 sequence: CASKTAGAYTGELFF. Written as DNA, the CDR3 is TGTGCCAGCAAGACGGCAGGGGCCTACACCGGGGAGCTGTTTTTT.

V and J are TRBV4-1 and TRBJ1-1; a weak D match, TRBD1 (5 bases). V shed 1 base and J shed 5 bases, with 11 bases lying between them. Germline V gene sequence: CDR1 MGHRA, CDR2 YSYEKL. The CDR3 loop spans 14 amino acids. The chain's CDR3 is CASSQVGGGTEAFF. Here the CDR3 DNA reads TGCGCCAGCAGCCAAGTGGGGGGTGGAACTGAAGCTTTCTTT.

The genes are TRBV6-5 and TRBJ2-7; TRBD2 is a possible D gene (6 bases). The CDR3 length is 12 residues. Trimming removed 3 bases from V and 5 bases from J, with 8 bases in between. Germline V gene sequence: CDR1 MNHEY, CDR2 SVGAGI. CDR3 sequence: CASSYSGDEQYF. The CDR3, as DNA: TGTGCCAGCAGTTATTCGGGGGACGAGCAGTACTTC.

V usage is TRBV10-3 and J usage is TRBJ1-2; D unclear. This CDR3 is built from 14 residues. Between the trimmed V and J ends, which lost 10 bases and 0 bases, there was a span of 15 bases. Germline values: CDR1 ENHRY, CDR2 SYGVKD. The CDR3, as DNA: TGTGCCACCATTTCAACTTTCGCTAACTATGGCTACACCTTC. Translated, it gives CATISTFANYGYTF.

This clone was detected once. The chain links TRBV19 to TRBJ1-1; TRBD1 matches 7 bases. CDR3 size: 16 residues. J was trimmed by 2 bases and V by 5 bases; bases with no gene match: 11. The germline V gene has CDR1 LNHDA and CDR2 SQIVND (reference sequence). CDR3 DNA sequence: TGTGCCAGTAGTTGGGCCTGGGACAGAGGAAACACTGAAGCTTTCTTT. Translated: CASSWAWDRGNTEAFF.

This clone was recorded once. The genes are TRBV28 and TRBJ2-5; possible D gene TRBD1, 6 bases. CDR3 length: 14 amino acids. Germline CDR1 reads MDHEN; CDR2 reads SYDVKM. V was pared by 5 bases and J by 3 bases, with 13 bases between. The CDR3 sequence: CASSHRVQKETQYF. The CDR3 nucleotides read TGTGCCAGCAGTCACAGGGTACAAAAAGAGACCCAGTACTTC.

The V and J genes are TRBV28 and TRBJ2-1, with TRBD2 matching 8 bases. This CDR3 is built from 15 residues. After removal of 8 bases from V and 0 bases from J, the junction contained 6 bases not matched to a gene. In germline, CDR1 is MDHEN, CDR2 SYDVKM. The CDR3 nucleotides are TGTGCCAGCGTCTCCGGGGGGGCCTCCTACAATGAGCAGTTCTTC. Translating it yields CASVSGGASYNEQFF.

This clone has just a few counts. The chain combines TRBV29-1 with TRBJ1-3; no clear D. The germline CDR1 and CDR2 sequences are SQVTM and ANQGSEA. Trimming took 1 base from V and 0 from J, leaving 10 bases between them. CDR3 size: 15 residues. The CDR3 spells CSVEVSAGSGNTIYF. As DNA, the CDR3 is TGCAGCGTTGAAGTCTCAGCGGGCTCTGGAAACACCATATATTTT. Drawing the rest from reference TRBV29-1 and TRBJ1-3, the complete variable domain is SAVISQKPSRDICQRGTSLTIQCQVDSQVTMMFWYRQQPGQSLTLIATANQGSEATYESGFVIDKFPISRPNLTFSTLTVSNMSPEDSSIYLCSVEVSAGSGNTIYFGEGSWLTVV.

The gene calls are TRBV6-2 or TRBV6-3 and TRBJ2-1, with D uncertain. The CDR3 runs to 18 residues. Germline CDR1 MNHEY, CDR2 SVGEGT. Trimming took 0 bases from V and 5 from J, leaving 20 bases between them. This CDR3 is CASSYSNGVHITDNEQFF. The CDR3 DNA reads as TGTGCCAGCAGTTACTCGAATGGAGTACACATAACCGACAATGAGCAGTTCTTC.

The chain couples TRBV27 to TRBJ2-7, with a tentative D call TRBD1 (5 bases). V lost 2 bases, J lost 1 base, and 12 bases lay in between. From germline, CDR1 is MNHEY and CDR2 SMNVEV (reference sequence). This CDR3 contains 15 residues. The CDR3 sequence is CASSLNGASSYEQYF. The CDR3 bases are TGTGCCAGCAGTTTAAATGGGGCCTCATCCTACGAGCAGTACTTC.

V and J are TRBV12-3 or TRBV12-4 and TRBJ1-2; 7 positions agree with TRBD1. V dropped 5 bases and J dropped 4; count of bases not matched to a gene: 1. This CDR3 is built from 12 residues. CDR3 amino acids: CASSGTAYGYTF. The CDR3 nucleotides read TGTGCCAGCAGTGGGACAGCCTATGGCTACACCTTC.

The chain links TRBV9 to TRBJ2-7, with a possible D match to TRBD2 (5 bases). CDR3 size: 12 residues. V gave up 3 bases and J gave up 7 bases, with 11 bases separating them. Germline lookup yields CDR1 SGDLS and CDR2 YYNGEE. The CDR3 reads CASSAVGEEQYF. In nucleotides, the CDR3 is TGTGCCAGCAGCGCGGTCGGGGAAGAGCAGTACTTC.

The CDR3 region is CASSYVQESYEQYF. The CDR3 nucleotides are TGTGCCAGCAGTTACGTTCAGGAGTCCTACGAGCAGTACTTC. This chain connects TRBV6-6 to TRBJ2-7; no clear D. The germline V gene encodes CDR1 MNHNY and CDR2 SVGAGI (reference sequence). The CDR3 length is 14 residues. V lost 2 bases, J lost 1 base, and 9 bases lay in between.

The J gene is TRBJ1-3, the V gene TRBV5-6; D uncertain. V was shortened by 0 bases and J by 0 bases, with 10 bases between the two germline ends. Germline V lookup: CDR1 SGHDT, CDR2 YYEEEE. The CDR3 contains 16 residues. CDR3 protein: CASSLAGPLSGNTIYF. The CDR3 region has the DNA TGTGCCAGCAGCTTGGCCGGGCCCCTCTCTGGAAACACCATATATTTT.

The rearrangement links TRBV28 to TRBJ2-7; maybe TRBD1 (5 bases). Germline V gives CDR1 MDHEN, CDR2 SYDVKM. V lost 7 bases and J 3 bases, leaving 16 bases between the germline ends. CDR3 length: 14 amino acids. The CDR3 bases are TGTGCCAGCACCGAGACAGCCAAACTCTACGAGCAGTACTTC. Its translation: CASTETAKLYEQYF. The full variable domain, rest sourced from reference TRBV28 and TRBJ2-7, is DVKVTQSSRYLVKRTGEKVFLECVQDMDHENMFWYRQDPGLGLRLIYFSYDVKMKEKGDIPEGYSVSREKKERFSLILESASTNQTSMYLCASTETAKLYEQYFGPGTRLTVT.

This clone has a single count. The chain has TRBV5-1 and TRBJ1-1, with no clear D. This CDR3 comprises 13 residues. Germline V gene lookup returns CDR1 SGHRS and CDR2 YFSETQ. Deletions cut 1 base from V and 1 base from J, with 5 bases between. CDR3 region: CASSLLENTEAFF. The CDR3 DNA reads TGCGCCAGCAGCTTGCTGGAGAACACTGAAGCTTTCTTT.

V and J are TRBV28 and TRBJ1-4; TRBD1 matches at 7 bases. The length of the CDR3 is 16 residues. Germline V gene data show CDR1 as MDHEN and CDR2 as SYDVKM. With 6 bases clipped from V and 2 bases from J, the junction kept 9 bases outside the gene matches. In DNA, the CDR3 is TGTGCCAGCAGAAACCCTTCGACAGGGACTAATGAAAAACTGTTTTTT. Residues: CASRNPSTGTNEKLFF.

The chain links TRBV5-3 to TRBJ1-6; D not resolved. TRBV5-3 is an open reading frame, and its role is uncertain. Trimming pared 2 bases from V and 7 bases from J, leaving 13 bases between. This CDR3 is 15 amino acids long. CDR3 DNA sequence: TGTGCCAGAAGCTTCGGTCCGCTGGAGAATTCACCCCTCCACTTT. As protein: CARSFGPLENSPLHF.

The chain is built from TRBV5-1 and TRBJ1-4; no reliable D call. V shed 0 bases and J shed 5 bases, with 8 bases lying between them. There are 14 residues in the CDR3. CDR1 and CDR2 (germline): SGHRS, YFSETQ. The chain's CDR3 is CASSLAGGNEKLFF. The DNA for the CDR3 is TGCGCCAGCAGCTTGGCCGGAGGGAATGAAAAACTGTTTTTT. Full variable domain (outside the CDR3, taken from reference TRBV5-1 and TRBJ1-4): KAGVTQTPRYLIKTRGQQVTLSCSPISGHRSVSWYQQTPGQGLQFLFEYFSETQRNKGNFPGRFSGRQFSNSRSEMNVSTLELGDSALYLCASSLAGGNEKLFFGSGTQLSVL.